The text below deals with one T cell receptor (beta chain). As handled by the study authors: Reference gene primer amplification gave estimated nucleated cell counts. The table came from immunoSEQ multiplex PCR; TCRdb's copy has only in-frame clones and leaves some out. Clonal size and the V and J genes are those of that table, whereas D and trimming came from the DNA. The repertoire includes about 49,000 clones, around 68% of them detected once, and around 9.4% sits in the top ten. The data were taken from a study of blood T cell repertoires in COVID-19. Looking at the study overall: Italy, Spain and the United States were the sources of the convalescent and acute COVID-19 samples.

Germline V lookup: CDR1 LNHDA, CDR2 SQIVND (reference sequence). V lost 5 bases to trimming and J lost 0 bases, with 9 bases between them. CDR3 size: 14 residues. The chain links TRBV19 to TRBJ2-3, with D possibly being TRBD1 (5 bases). Sequenced sample: peripheral blood. The source is a woman aged 70-85 years with acute or convalescent COVID-19. DNA of the CDR3: TGTGCCAGTAGTCGGCAGGGAAGCACAGATACGCAGTATTTT. Residues: CASSRQGSTDTQYF.